The 9 T cell receptor beta chains in this list originate from one sample, sequenced in a study of shared clonotypes between healthy human individuals. Sequencing was performed with immunoSEQ multiplex PCR; in TCRdb, only in-frame clones are kept and a portion is missing. The sample lists about 2 million clones; roughly 94% were seen once. The specimen sequenced was naive CD4+ T cells sorted from blood. Subset meaning: CD45RA+ positively selected. Receptor source: a young man in good health.

The V gene is TRBV2, the J gene TRBJ1-1; D not resolved. The germline V gene encodes CDR1 SNHLY and CDR2 FYNNEI. The CDR3 totals 14 residues. The V end lost 2 bases, the J end lost 8 bases, and 15 bases lay between the germline ends. The CDR3 protein is CASSEFYSFGEAFF. CDR3 in DNA: TGTGCCAGCAGTGAATTCTATTCCTTTGGCGAAGCTTTCTTT.

A note on this clone: With a much larger clone just one base away, this may be a read error. This chain connects TRBV10-3 to TRBJ1-2, with 8 nucleotides matching TRBD1. With V trimmed by 10 bases and J by 4 bases, 14 bases remained unmatched. This CDR3 has 15 residues. From germline, CDR1 is ENHRY and CDR2 SYGVKD. DNA for the CDR3: TGTGCCACCGAGCCTGGGCAGGGGGCTATCTATGGCTACACCTTC. Translating gives CATEPGQGAIYGYTF.

The chain links TRBV7-2 to TRBJ1-5, with D possibly being TRBD1 (5 bases). The CDR3 loop spans 16 amino acids. V lost 2 bases and J lost 3, with 14 bases in between. Germline assignment: CDR1 SGHTA and CDR2 FQGNSA. The CDR3 here is CASSLSLARVNQPQHF. The CDR3 region has the DNA TGTGCCAGCAGCTTAAGTCTCGCCAGGGTCAATCAGCCCCAGCATTTT. The full variable domain, with the rest looked up from reference TRBV7-2 and TRBJ1-5, is GAGVSQSPSNKVTEKGKDVELRCDPISGHTALYWYRQSLGQGLEFLIYFQGNSAPDKSGLPSDRFSAERTGGSVSTLTIQRTQQEDSAVYLCASSLSLARVNQPQHFGDGTRLSIL.

The chain recombines TRBV6-5 with TRBJ1-1, with 7 nucleotides matching TRBD1. V dropped 6 bases and J dropped 1; count of bases not matched to a gene: 8. Germline CDR1 is MNHEY and CDR2 is SVGAGI. The CDR3 has 15 amino acids. The CDR3 DNA reads as TGTGCCAGCAGCCCCGGCGGGACAGCGAACACTGAAGCTTTCTTT. Translation: CASSPGGTANTEAFF.

The J gene is TRBJ1-4, the V gene TRBV9, with D unresolved. V lost 2 bases to trimming and J lost 6 bases, with 11 bases between them. The CDR3 extends over 14 amino acids. Looked up from germline, CDR1 is SGDLS and CDR2 is YYNGEE. The CDR3 DNA reads as TGTGCCAGCAGCGTTTCCGTAAAGGATGAAAAACTGTTTTTT. It is translated as CASSVSVKDEKLFF. Full variable domain (missing parts from reference TRBV9 and TRBJ1-4): DSGVTQTPKHLITATGQRVTLRCSPRSGDLSVYWYQQSLDQGLQFLIQYYNGEERAKGNILERFSAQQFPDLHSELNLSSLELGDSALYFCASSVSVKDEKLFFGSGTQLSVL.

In DNA form, the CDR3 reads TGCAGCGTTCGGTCCGCTGGAAACACCATATATTTT. This encodes CSVRSAGNTIYF. The chain is built from TRBV29-1 and TRBJ1-3; the D is unclear. This CDR3 region has 12 residues. The germline gives CDR1 SQVTM, CDR2 ANQGSEA. Trimming pared 5 bases from V and 2 bases from J, leaving 7 bases between.

The rearrangement links TRBV9 to TRBJ2-1; 10 bases align to TRBD2. Germline V gene data show CDR1 as SGDLS and CDR2 as YYNGEE. The CDR3 consists of 19 residues. V lost 0 bases to trimming and J lost 4 bases; unmatched junction nucleotides: 13. DNA of the CDR3: TGTGCCAGCAGCGTAGGGCTAGCGGGAGTATCTGGAGTTTACAATGAGCAGTTCTTC. This gives the protein CASSVGLAGVSGVYNEQFF.

The J gene is TRBJ1-6, the V gene TRBV2; no firm D call. Trimming stripped 2 bases from V and 6 bases from J, with 17 bases between. Per germline, CDR1 SNHLY and CDR2 FYNNEI. The length of the CDR3 is 17 residues. The CDR3 here is CASSERVGIFRNSPLHF. The CDR3 DNA is TGTGCCAGCAGTGAAAGGGTTGGAATATTTCGTAATTCACCCCTCCACTTT. The whole variable domain, filled in from reference TRBV2 and TRBJ1-6, reads EPEVTQTPSHQVTQMGQEVILRCVPISNHLYFYWYRQILGQKVEFLVSFYNNEISEKSEIFDDQFSVERPDGSNFTLKIRSTKLEDSAMYFCASSERVGIFRNSPLHFGNGTRLTVT.

The V call is TRBV28, the J call TRBJ2-7, with a weak D call TRBD1 (7 bases). Germline V gives CDR1 MDHEN, CDR2 SYDVKM. The CDR3 totals 13 residues. Trimming removed 4 bases from V and 6 bases from J, with 13 bases in between. The DNA for the CDR3 is TGTGCCAGCAGTTCTAACAGGGGAGGCGAGCAGTACTTC. It specifies CASSSNRGGEQYF.